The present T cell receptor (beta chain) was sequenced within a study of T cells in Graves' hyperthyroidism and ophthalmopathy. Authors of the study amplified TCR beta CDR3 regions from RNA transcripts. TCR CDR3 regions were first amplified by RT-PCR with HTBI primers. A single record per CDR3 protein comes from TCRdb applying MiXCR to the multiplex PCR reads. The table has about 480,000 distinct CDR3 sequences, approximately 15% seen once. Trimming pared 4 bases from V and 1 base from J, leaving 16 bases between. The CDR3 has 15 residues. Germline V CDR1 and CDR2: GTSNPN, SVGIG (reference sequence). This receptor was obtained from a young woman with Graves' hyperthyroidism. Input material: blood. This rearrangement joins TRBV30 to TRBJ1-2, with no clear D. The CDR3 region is CAWTAGDTYNYGYTF. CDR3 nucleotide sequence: TGTGCCTGGACCGCCGGTGACACCTATAACTATGGCTACACCTTC.